This T cell receptor beta chain was identified during a study of Ad26.COV2.S vaccination and SARS-CoV-2 variants. Study-level information: Intramuscularly, Ad26.COV2.S was given either once or twice, 56 days apart. The study's findings and limits: Vaccine recipients surpassed placebo recipients in spike-specific TCR breadth. Considerable breadth of spike-specific CD8+ and CD4+ T cell responses has reportedly been documented following vaccination.

As for this clone: The target antigen is unknown.

TCRdb keeps only in-frame clones here, not all; method: immunoSEQ multiplex PCR. The data contain about 410,000 clones, about 90% of them seen just once; the ten biggest clones take up around 1.8%. V was trimmed by 5 bases and J by 6 bases, leaving 8 bases between them. Germline assignment: CDR1 LNHDA and CDR2 SQIVND (reference sequence). The CDR3 length is 13 residues. Noted treatment: some 20 received Ad26.COV2.S at low or high dose, single or two shots; roughly five received placebo; per-sample allocation not given. The samples were gathered on day 63 after the first injection of vaccine or placebo. In Boston, the donor was an adult between 18-55 years of age.

The starting material was peripheral blood, obtained in a trial of Ad26.COV2.S vaccine versus placebo. V and J are TRBV19 and TRBJ1-6, with unresolved D. The origin of this receptor is a person aged 18-60 years who received the Ad26.COV2.S COVID-19 vaccine or a placebo. Here the CDR3 reads CASSYGINSPLHF. For the CDR3, the DNA is TGTGCCAGTAGTTACGGAATTAATTCACCCCTCCACTTT.